Listed below are T cell receptor beta chains from one sample, sequenced in a study of human T cells and chemical hapten exposure. TCRdb recomputed calls from the RACE reads with MiXCR, one row per CDR3 protein. The sample records more than 100,000 distinct CDR3 sequences, approximately 13% being singletons. The sequenced sample was whole blood, obtained in connection with sensitization to the hapten diphenylcyclopropenone (DPC). The receptors here all came from a young woman with alopecia areata. Some clones in this sample may be carry-over from other donors' samples. CDR3s leave out the opening cysteine and the closing phenylalanine or tryptophan.

>TRBJ2-5|TRBV18
ASSPPGTSGGPQETQY
>TRBJ2-7|TRBV25-1
ASSESGTGLYEQY
>TRBJ1-6|TRBV10-3
ATLGGLGSPLH
>TRBJ2-1|TRBV9
ASSDEEGYRNEQF
>TRBJ2-1|TRBV5-1
ASFSGGNSNEQF
>TRBJ1-1|TRBV5-1
ASSLAGRSGAF
>TRBJ2-2|TRBV7-3
ASSLLQGATGELF
>TRBJ2-7|TRBV28
ASSSYYEQY
>TRBJ2-5|TRBV11-2
ASSPGQGPQETQY
>TRBJ2-7|TRBV2
ASSEYRDYEQY
>TRBJ1-4|TRBV4-2
ASSQDSRQGSGEKLF
>TRBJ1-2|TRBV5-6
ASSLGGSDRYGYT
>TRBJ2-1|TRBV14
ASSTGLVSYNEQF
>TRBJ2-2|TRBV7-2
ASSLVVRPGNGELF
>TRBJ1-3|TRBV18
ASSPVVGQSGRGNTIY
>TRBJ2-3|TRBV15
ATSRESRWTDTQY
>TRBJ2-6|TRBV27
ASSWGGSGANVLT
>TRBJ1-2|TRBV18
ASSPDRNHYGYT
>TRBJ1-2|TRBV6-5
ASSYSGIYGYT
>TRBJ2-3|TRBV6-1
ASRGSTDTQY
>TRBJ2-3|TRBV20-1
SASARRNTDTQY
>TRBJ1-4|TRBV9
ASSVGVGQGNEKLF
>TRBJ1-5|TRBV28
ASSFYSGAPGNQPQH
>TRBJ1-4|TRBV27
ASRPGLVGEKLF